The T cell receptor (beta chain) under discussion was sequenced for a study of shared clonotypes between healthy human individuals. This clone occurred once. Assay: immunoSEQ multiplex PCR; the TCRdb copy retains only in-frame clones and omits some. The sample contains roughly 2.4 million clones, around 95% of which appear only once. Germline V lookup: CDR1 GTSNPN, CDR2 SVGIG (reference sequence). The CDR3 runs to 13 residues. V shed 2 bases, J shed 8 bases, and the junction held 3 bases outside the gene matches. V usage is TRBV30 and J usage is TRBJ1-3; 10 positions agree with TRBD1. Sequences were obtained from naive CD4+ T cells sorted from blood. The subset here: CD45RA+ positively selected. The sequence was obtained from a man aged 18 to 30 in good health. Written as DNA, the CDR3 is TGTGCCTGGAGTAGGGGACAGGGGCACACCATATATTTT. Translating it yields CAWSRGQGHTIYF.